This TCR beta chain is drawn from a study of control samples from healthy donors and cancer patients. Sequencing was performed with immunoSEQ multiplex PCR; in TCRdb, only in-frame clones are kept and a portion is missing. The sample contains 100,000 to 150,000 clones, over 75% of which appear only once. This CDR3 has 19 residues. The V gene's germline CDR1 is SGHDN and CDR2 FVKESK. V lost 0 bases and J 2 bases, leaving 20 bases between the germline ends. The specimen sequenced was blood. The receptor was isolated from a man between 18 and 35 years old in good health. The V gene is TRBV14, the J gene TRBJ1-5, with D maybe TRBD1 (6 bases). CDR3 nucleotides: TGTGCCAGCAGCCAAGACCTCAGGGGCCGGCTGGCAGGCAATCAGCCCCAGCATTTT. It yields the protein CASSQDLRGRLAGNQPQHF. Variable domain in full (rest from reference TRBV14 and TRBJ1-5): EAGVTQFPSHSVIEKGQTVTLRCDPISGHDNLYWYRRVMGKEIKFLLHFVKESKQDESGMPNNRFLAERTGGTYSTLKVQPAELEDSGVYFCASSQDLRGRLAGNQPQHFGDGTRLSIL.